This T cell receptor beta chain was documented in a study of T cell responses to AZD1222 COVID-19 vaccine. Worth noting for this clone: Antigen unknown.

Germline CDR1 MNHNY, CDR2 SVGAGI (reference sequence). This CDR3 is 10 amino acids long. V was cut by 4 bases and J by 9 bases, with 4 bases left in between. General observations from the study: Unmutated regions of variants are reportedly targeted by nearly half of spike-specific TCRs.

The protocol was immunoSEQ multiplex PCR, while the TCRdb copy is restricted to in-frame clones and leaves out a portion. The table includes under 200,000 clones, roughly 92% detected once. This material consisted of peripheral blood, taken on day 0 of AZD1222 vaccination. The rearrangement joins TRBV6-6 to TRBJ1-5; the D is unclear. This receptor was taken from an adult in good health. The chain's CDR3 is CASSLRPQHF. The DNA of the CDR3 is TGTGCCAGCAGTTTGCGGCCCCAGCATTTT.